Here is one TCR beta chain with its context. The target of this receptor is not known. No per-base quality is available; no much larger clone lies one base away. Here V drops 5 bases and J drops 4 bases, and the junction holds 5 bases not matched to any gene. There are 14 amino acids in the CDR3, from cysteine to phenylalanine inclusive. CDR3 DNA only is kept here, 42 bases in frame from base 1. For CDR1 and CDR2, the germline V gene lists SGHAT and FQNNGV. This sample was taken from a study of blood T cell repertoires in COVID-19 (dated by TCRdb to 2020 to 2022). Background on the whole study: Collaborator samples came from the United States, Italy and Spain and covered acute and convalescent phases of COVID-19. The prospective study material was composed of cDNA or gDNA derived from T cells, B-cell-depleted T cells, or PBMCs. The dataset comprised deeply sampled blood TCRbeta repertoires from subjects exposed to, actively infected with, or recovered from COVID-19. The repertoires were released in a freely available public database intended as a resource for research on the immune response to SARS-CoV-2. Samples came from the ongoing ImmuneRACE study (first 160 participants) plus 1,254 subjects from 6 global collaborators. The sample metadata nearly always contained a de-identified subject ID, COVID-19 status, age in years and sex. Where available, HLA class I and class II types were obtained from metadata supplied by the sample provider rather than from assay-based typing.

The immunoSEQ Assay, a bias-controlled multiplex PCR, was used to amplify TCRbeta CDR3 regions from genomic DNA. From the authors' description of their analysis: The number of nucleated cells in each sample was estimated by amplification of reference gene primers within the assay. To quantify the absolute abundance of each unique TCRbeta CDR3 rearrangement, sequence reads were collapsed and filtered. Productive Simpson clonality was computed per sample as the square root of Simpson's diversity index over productive rearrangements. The table was pulled from immuneACCESS by TCRdb, which kept in-frame rearrangements only. Such tables lose some clones; where checked, under half of the loss comes from unresolved V genes, and the rest has no known cause. V and J calls and clone size follow that table, whereas D and trimming were derived from the DNA. The sample includes nearly 350,000 clones, with over 75% observed a single time. Approximately 0.93% of the sample is in the top ten clones.

Participants in the prospective study were aged roughly 18 to 95 years, lived in some 24 United States geographic areas, and enrolled through a virtual design. In the prospective study, participants were assigned to cohorts based on the clinical history participants reported in a screening survey and a study questionnaire. ImmuneRACE Cohort 3 recovered participants were defined by two consecutive negative NP/OP PCR tests, healthcare professional clearance, or symptom resolution. In the prospective study, mobile phlebotomists collected whole blood, serum and a nasopharyngeal or oropharyngeal swab from each participant. Participants in the prospective study had the option to provide additional blood draws and questionnaires over a 2-month period. Blood samples from the prospective study were shipped frozen or at room temperature prior to DNA extraction. The investigation overall reported the following: How much clinical and demographic metadata was included differed by source and by participant, and the metadata was provided uncurated.

The clonotype was recovered from a woman aged 25-40 years who had recovered from COVID-19. The material sequenced was PBMCs or T cells enriched from blood (not recorded which). This receptor chain uses TRBV11-2 and TRBJ1-1, and TRBD1 matches 9 of the central bases. The bases are TGTGCCAGCAGCCCGGACAGGGGAGGCACTGAAGCTTTCTTT. Translated, this gives CASSPDRGGTEAFF.